The 24 T cell receptor beta chains below come from one sample, sequenced in a study of T-cell reconstitution after alpha-beta-depleted transplantation in children. Unique molecular identifiers were incorporated when the TCRbeta library was constructed. TCRdb re-called the PCR reads through MiXCR, storing one row per CDR3 protein. The data show under 300,000 distinct CDR3 sequences, approximately 10% seen once. The source was peripheral blood, collected 180 days after TCRalphabeta/CD19-depleted stem cell transplant. These receptors were collected from a male patient aged 2 to 9 who had a stem cell transplant for chronic granulomatous disease, so the T cells may come from the graft donor.

This rearrangement joins TRBV4-1 to TRBJ2-1; tentatively, D is TRBD1 (5 bases). Germline V gene sequence: CDR1 MGHRA, CDR2 YSYEKL. This CDR3 contains 15 residues. Trimming removed 5 bases from V and 0 bases from J, with 11 bases in between. CDR3 sequence (DNA): TGCGCCAGCAGCGAAGGGGCCCGCTCCTACAATGAGCAGTTCTTC. Its protein product is CASSEGARSYNEQFF.

This clonotype was detected ten times or more. The V and J genes are TRBV20-1 and TRBJ2-1; 11 positions agree with TRBD2. The CDR3 sequence is 15 residues long. The V gene's germline CDR1 is DFQATT and CDR2 SNEGSKA (reference sequence). Trimming took 3 bases from V and 3 from J; bases not matched to a gene: 4. DNA of the CDR3: TGCAGTGCTAGCCGTACTAGCGGGGGCTACAATGAGCAGTTCTTC. Amino acid sequence: CSASRTSGGYNEQFF.

This clonotype showed up many times. This chain joins TRBV5-1 and TRBJ2-3, with D perhaps matching TRBD2 (6 bases). The CDR3 contains 15 residues. Germline-derived CDR1 and CDR2 are SGHRS and YFSETQ. V lost 4 bases and J 2 bases, leaving 14 bases between the germline ends. The CDR3 loop reads CASSRVAATTDTQYF. CDR3 coding DNA: TGCGCCAGCAGCAGGGTAGCGGCTACCACAGATACGCAGTATTTT.

At least ten counts were recorded for this clonotype. This rearrangement joins TRBV20-1 to TRBJ1-2, with D uncertain. This CDR3 region has 13 residues. CDR1 and CDR2 from the germline V gene are DFQATT and SNEGSKA (reference sequence). Trimming removed 6 bases from V and 0 bases from J, with 11 bases in between. CDR3 loop: CSAYEYPNYGYTF. CDR3 in DNA: TGCAGTGCCTATGAGTATCCTAACTATGGCTACACCTTC.

The rearrangement links TRBV2 to TRBJ1-1; maybe TRBD1 (6 bases). The CDR3 spans 15 residues. Trimming took off 4 bases at V and 0 bases at J, with 12 bases between the two ends. Germline lookup yields CDR1 SNHLY and CDR2 FYNNEI. In DNA, the CDR3 is TGTGCCAGCAGTGGGGACACTACACTGAACACTGAAGCTTTCTTT. It translates to CASSGDTTLNTEAFF.

This clonotype was counted at least ten times. The chain recombines TRBV20-1 with TRBJ2-5; 10 bases match TRBD2. This CDR3 spans 18 amino acids. Germline V lookup: CDR1 DFQATT, CDR2 SNEGSKA (reference sequence). The ends lost 3 bases at V and 1 base at J; junction bases unmatched: 14. The CDR3: CSARKLAGFERGQETQYF. CDR3 DNA sequence: TGCAGTGCTAGGAAACTAGCGGGATTTGAACGGGGCCAAGAGACCCAGTACTTC.

In its sample, this clonotype was seen many times. The V call is TRBV5-6, the J call TRBJ2-7, with 12 bases lining up with TRBD2. The CDR3 runs to 15 residues. Germline V CDR1 and CDR2: SGHDT, YYEEEE. Unmatched junction bases numbered 1, after V lost 0 bases and J lost 3 bases. CDR3 nucleotide sequence: TGTGCCAGCAGCTTGGGGACTAGCGGGGACTACGAGCAGTACTTC. It encodes CASSLGTSGDYEQYF.

The table lists this clonotype with many counts. V gene TRBV12-3 or TRBV12-4 combines with J gene TRBJ1-2; TRBD1 is a possible D gene (5 bases). V was cut by 3 bases and J by 6 bases, with 8 bases left in between. The CDR3 runs 12 residues. CDR3 region: CASSFSGNGYTF. The CDR3 nucleotides read TGTGCCAGCAGTTTTTCAGGGAATGGCTACACCTTC.

About this clonotype: This may be a read error, as it is one base from a much larger clone. Because the CDR3 is missing its conserved closing phenylalanine or tryptophan, this is likely a read error. The DNA is left out, because the CDR3 cannot be placed on it with certainty; the CDR3 is given as TCRdb lists it. This rearrangement joins TRBV5-1 to TRBJ2-4; TRBD1 is taken as the D call from the table, unchecked against the DNA. The germline V gene has CDR1 SGHRS and CDR2 YFSETQ. The CDR3 is 11 residues long, counting both termini. The CDR3: CVSSGRRDGVI.

This clonotype was detected only a few times. V is TRBV19 and J is TRBJ2-3; 9 nucleotides align to TRBD2. This CDR3 comprises 16 residues. J was trimmed by 1 base and V by 4 bases; bases with no gene match: 6. Per the germline V gene, CDR1 is LNHDA and CDR2 is SQIVND (reference sequence). For the CDR3, the DNA is TGTGCCAGTAGTACTCGCGGACTAGCGCGCACAGATACGCAGTATTTT. Its translation: CASSTRGLARTDTQYF.

This clonotype was counted only a few times. The chain employs TRBV11-2 and TRBJ2-4; D remains unclear. The germline gives CDR1 SGHAT, CDR2 FQNNGV. The length of the CDR3 is 15 residues. Trimming left V 4 bases short and J 0 bases short, with 10 bases between. As DNA, the CDR3 is TGTGCCAGCAGCTCGTACTCCCTAGCCAAAAACATTCAGTACTTC. Translation gives CASSSYSLAKNIQYF. Together with reference TRBV11-2 and TRBJ2-4, the CDR3 gives the full variable domain: EAGVAQSPRYKIIEKRQSVAFWCNPISGHATLYWYQQILGQGPKLLIQFQNNGVVDDSQLPKDRFSAERLKGVDSTLKIQPAKLEDSAVYLCASSSYSLAKNIQYFGAGTRLSVL.

This clonotype was seen repeatedly, ten times or more. The chain is built from TRBV27 and TRBJ2-6, with D uncertain. CDR1 MNHEY and CDR2 SMNVEV come from the germline V gene (reference sequence). The CDR3 has 14 residues. Between the trimmed V and J ends, which lost 9 bases and 0 bases, there was a span of 9 bases. The CDR3 region is CASRLGSGANVLTF. CDR3 DNA sequence: TGTGCCAGTCGGTTGGGCTCTGGGGCCAACGTCCTGACTTTC.

This clonotype was seen repeatedly, ten times or more. The chain has TRBV27 and TRBJ2-3, with TRBD2 identical over 10 bases. CDR3 length equals 16 residues. J was trimmed by 7 bases and V by 0 bases; bases with no gene match: 7. Germline CDR1 and CDR2: MNHEY and SMNVEV (reference sequence). In DNA, the CDR3 is TGTGCCAGCAGTTTATCAGGAGCGGGAGGGCCAAATACGCAGTATTTT. Its protein is CASSLSGAGGPNTQYF.

This clonotype was counted many times. This chain uses TRBV6-2 or TRBV6-3 with TRBJ2-3; 11 bases line up with TRBD2. Germline CDR1 MNHEY, CDR2 SVGEGT. This CDR3 has 17 residues. The V segment lost 4 bases and the J segment 2 bases; nucleotides outside the gene matches: 8. The CDR3 DNA sequence: TGTGCCAGCAGTTTCCAGGCTAGCGGGAGGCCCACAGATACGCAGTATTTT. Protein sequence: CASSFQASGRPTDTQYF.

As to this clonotype: A much larger clone lies a single base off, so this may be a read error. V and J are TRBV10-2 and TRBJ2-7; D remains unclear. This CDR3 contains 14 residues. Germline CDR1 WSHSY, CDR2 SAAADI. CDR3 sequence reads: CASGESRSSYEQYF. The CDR3 bases are TGCGCCAGCGGTGAGTCCCGGAGCTCCTACGAGCAGTACTTC.

This clonotype was counted at least ten times. This chain uses TRBV29-1 with TRBJ2-1; 13 bases align to TRBD2. Losses at the gene ends were 5 bases for V and 6 bases for J; bases not matched to a gene: 4. Germline CDR1 is SQVTM and CDR2 is ANQGSEA. The length of the CDR3 is 14 residues. CDR3 amino acids: CSVSGLAGLNEQFF. CDR3 DNA sequence: TGCAGCGTTTCGGGACTAGCGGGACTCAATGAGCAGTTCTTC.

This clonotype was seen ten or more times. V and J are TRBV12-3 or TRBV12-4 and TRBJ2-2, with D unresolved. CDR3 length: 13 residues. V was clipped by 7 bases and J by 7 bases, with 13 bases between them. CDR3 in amino acids: CASTQRVGGELFF. In nucleotides, the CDR3 is TGTGCCAGCACCCAAAGGGTGGGCGGGGAGCTGTTTTTT.

In its sample, this clonotype was seen many times. The chain recombines TRBV28 with TRBJ1-2, with a possible D match to TRBD1 (6 bases). With 6 bases removed from V and 0 bases from J, the gap between germline ends came to 29 bases. The germline CDR1 and CDR2 sequences are MDHEN and SYDVKM. The CDR3 covers 20 residues. CDR3 amino acids: CASSPRTVRDAERSNYGYTF. CDR3 sequence (DNA): TGTGCCAGCAGCCCCCGGACAGTCCGAGACGCCGAACGTTCTAACTATGGCTACACCTTC.

This clonotype has a count of ten or more. The V gene is TRBV20-1, the J gene TRBJ2-7; 10 bases line up with TRBD2. Germline V CDR1 and CDR2: DFQATT, SNEGSKA (reference sequence). Trimming at V came to 3 bases and at J to 3 bases, leaving 8 bases not matched to a gene. The CDR3 is 15 amino acids. This chain's CDR3 is CSASRRTSGNYEQYF. CDR3 DNA sequence: TGCAGTGCTAGTCGCCGAACTAGCGGGAACTACGAGCAGTACTTC.

This clonotype was seen many times. The rearrangement joins TRBV5-1 to TRBJ2-3; D gene uncertain. Per the germline V gene, CDR1 is SGHRS and CDR2 is YFSETQ. The CDR3 length is 12 residues. V lost 4 bases and J lost 2, with 5 bases in between. In nucleotides, the CDR3 is TGCGCCAGCAGCCAATACACAGATACGCAGTATTTT. Translated, it gives CASSQYTDTQYF.

In its sample, this clonotype was seen many times. The CDR3 here is CSARRREVYTGELFF. CDR3 nucleotide sequence: TGCAGTGCTAGACGGCGGGAGGTCTACACCGGGGAGCTGTTTTTT. The rearrangement links TRBV20-1 to TRBJ2-2; 8 bases line up with TRBD2. Germline lookup yields CDR1 DFQATT and CDR2 SNEGSKA (reference sequence). V trimming: 2 bases; J trimming: 3 bases; junction bases outside the gene matches: 5. This CDR3 region has 15 residues.

This clonotype was observed many times. The chain recombines TRBV28 with TRBJ1-5; no definite D call. The CDR3 length is 16 residues. V was trimmed by 5 bases and J by 4 bases, leaving 18 bases between them. In germline, CDR1 is MDHEN, CDR2 SYDVKM. The CDR3 coding sequence is TGTGCCAGCAGTCCCCCCCGGGGTAGGGAGAATCAGCCCCAGCATTTT. It specifies CASSPPRGRENQPQHF.

The chain links TRBV4-2 to TRBJ2-1, with 7 bases that match TRBD2. The ends lost 9 bases at V and 3 bases at J; junction bases unmatched: 14. CDR1 and CDR2 from the germline V gene are LGHNA and YNFKEQ. The length of the CDR3 is 16 residues. CDR3 nucleotide sequence: TGTGCCAGGGGGGGAGGGCTAGCAGCAAACTACAATGAGCAGTTCTTC. This codes for CARGGGLAANYNEQFF.

This clonotype came up many times. The rearrangement joins TRBV28 to TRBJ1-4; D remains unclear. Germline-derived CDR1 and CDR2 are MDHEN and SYDVKM. V lost 4 bases, J lost 7 bases, and 13 bases lay in between. The length of the CDR3 is 14 residues. The CDR3 is CASSSPGSGEKLFF. As DNA, the CDR3 is TGTGCCAGCAGTTCTCCGGGCTCGGGTGAAAAACTGTTTTTT.